These 23 T cell receptor beta chains were all obtained from the same sample, sequenced in a study of cytomegalovirus exposure and HLA in healthy donors. The PCR made use of 60 Vbeta and 13 Jbeta primers. Assay used: immunoSEQ multiplex PCR; TCRdb lists only in-frame clones, some missing. The sample has hundreds of thousands of clones; about 85% are singletons. Sequences were obtained from PBMCs. These TCRs come from a girl between 2 and 10 years old in good health and CMV-seronegative.

Comment on this clone: The sample has other DNA sequences that encode this CDR3 too. This sequence joins TRBV5-4 and TRBJ1-1; D perhaps matches TRBD1 (5 bases). The CDR3 is 13 residues long. Germline V gene sequence: CDR1 SGHNT, CDR2 YYREEE (reference sequence). V lost 2 bases to trimming and J lost 2 bases, with 7 bases between them. CDR3 sequence (DNA): TGTGCCAGCAGCTTTGACAGAAACACTGAAGCTTTCTTT. Protein: CASSFDRNTEAFF.

The chain is built from TRBV2 and TRBJ2-5; 7 bases are a match to TRBD2. Germline CDR1 and CDR2: SNHLY and FYNNEI. This CDR3 is built from 14 residues. The trim removed 4 bases at V and 2 bases at J, leaving 4 bases unmatched. CDR3 DNA sequence: TGTGCCAGCAGTGGCTGGACTAGTCAAGAGACCCAGTACTTC. The encoded protein is CASSGWTSQETQYF.

The chain has TRBV2 and TRBJ1-2; D call uncertain. The CDR3 consists of 12 residues. Germline CDR1 reads SNHLY; CDR2 reads FYNNEI. V was trimmed by 5 bases and J by 6 bases, leaving 10 bases between them. The CDR3 DNA sequence: TGTGCCAGCAGTCCGTACTATCATGGCTACACCTTC. This gives the protein CASSPYYHGYTF.

Only one count was recorded for this clone. The chain carries TRBV19 and TRBJ1-1; no definite D call. This CDR3 contains 13 residues. The germline V and J ends were trimmed by 7 bases and 1 base, with 10 bases remaining between them. Per germline, CDR1 LNHDA and CDR2 SQIVND (reference sequence). The CDR3 sequence: CASTSRGNTEAFF. The DNA for the CDR3 is TGTGCCAGTACTTCGAGAGGGAACACTGAAGCTTTCTTT.

The chain recombines TRBV10-1 with TRBJ1-5; D remains unclear. This CDR3 contains 12 residues. V dropped 0 bases and J dropped 7 bases, with 4 bases sitting between them. Germline CDR1 WNHNN, CDR2 SYGVQD (reference sequence). The CDR3 DNA reads as TGCGCCAGCAGTGAGTCTGGCCAGCCCCAGCATTTT. Its translation: CASSESGQPQHF.

V is TRBV14 and J is TRBJ2-1; 10 bases map to TRBD2. V shed 6 bases and J 4 bases; nucleotides not matched to a gene: 3. Germline CDR1 and CDR2: SGHDN and FVKESK. The CDR3 is 14 residues long. The CDR3 region is CASSGLAEYNEQFF. The DNA of the CDR3 is TGTGCCAGCAGTGGACTAGCGGAGTACAATGAGCAGTTCTTC.

The chain has TRBV29-1 and TRBJ2-3; possibly TRBD2 for D (5 bases). Trimming removed 4 bases at V and 1 base at J, with 6 bases between. Germline lookup yields CDR1 SQVTM and CDR2 ANQGSEA. This CDR3 region has 12 residues. This chain's CDR3 is CSVGAGTDTQYF. The DNA of the CDR3 is TGCAGCGTTGGAGCGGGCACAGATACGCAGTATTTT.

The rearrangement joins TRBV5-1 to TRBJ2-3, with 7 bases that match TRBD2. Per germline, CDR1 SGHRS and CDR2 YFSETQ. Trimming took 0 bases from V and 2 from J; bases not matched to a gene: 6. This CDR3 comprises 16 residues. The CDR3 bases are TGCGCCAGCAGCTTGGCTAGGCTAGCGGCCACAGATACGCAGTATTTT. This codes for CASSLARLAATDTQYF.

The CDR3 coding sequence is TGCGCCAGCAGCTTGGGTCTAGCGGGAGGGCCGGGCTCCTACGAGCAGTACTTC. Translation gives CASSLGLAGGPGSYEQYF. The V call is TRBV5-1, the J call TRBJ2-7, with TRBD2 identical over 12 bases. Trimming removed 0 bases from V and 0 bases from J; junction bases left unmatched: 7. The germline V gene encodes CDR1 SGHRS and CDR2 YFSETQ. This CDR3 region has 18 residues.

The chain couples TRBV19 to TRBJ1-5; 7 positions agree with TRBD1. This CDR3 is built from 15 residues. From germline, CDR1 is LNHDA and CDR2 SQIVND (reference sequence). V gave up 5 bases and J gave up 3 bases; unmatched junction bases: 7. As DNA, the CDR3 is TGTGCCAGTAGTTCCGCAGGGGGATCCAATCAGCCCCAGCATTTT. Its translation is CASSSAGGSNQPQHF. Looking up the rest from reference TRBV19 and TRBJ1-5 gives the full variable domain: DGGITQSPKYLFRKEGQNVTLSCEQNLNHDAMYWYRQDPGQGLRLIYYSQIVNDFQKGDIAEGYSVSREKKESFPLTVTSAQKNPTAFYLCASSSAGGSNQPQHFGDGTRLSIL.

The rearrangement links TRBV19 to TRBJ2-1; 7 positions agree with TRBD2. This CDR3 comprises 20 residues. V gave up 3 bases and J gave up 3 bases; unmatched junction bases: 20. Looked up from germline, CDR1 is LNHDA and CDR2 is SQIVND (reference sequence). DNA of the CDR3: TGTGCCAGTAGTATTTACCCCAACGGGGCGGGGGTCGGCTTCTACAATGAGCAGTTCTTC. Translating gives CASSIYPNGAGVGFYNEQFF.

The chain couples TRBV6-5 to TRBJ2-1, with a possible D match to TRBD1 (5 bases). V shed 3 bases and J shed 7 bases, with 10 bases lying between them. Germline CDR1 MNHEY, CDR2 SVGAGI. The CDR3 has 13 residues. The chain's CDR3 is CASSYAGNNEQFF. The DNA for the CDR3 is TGTGCCAGCAGTTATGCAGGGAATAATGAGCAGTTCTTC.

The chain combines TRBV10-1 with TRBJ2-7; D gene unclear. This CDR3 comprises 13 residues. The V end was cut by 0 bases, the J end by 3 bases, with 6 bases between. Germline CDR1 reads WNHNN; CDR2 reads SYGVQD (reference sequence). The CDR3 sequence: CASSESNSYEQYF. CDR3 nucleotides: TGCGCCAGCAGTGAGTCGAACAGCTACGAGCAGTACTTC.

Here the CDR3 reads CASSIEQGNDYGYTF. For the CDR3, the DNA is TGTGCCAGTAGTATAGAACAGGGGAACGACTATGGCTACACCTTC. The V call is TRBV19, the J call TRBJ1-2; the match to TRBD1 covers 7 bases. From germline, CDR1 is LNHDA and CDR2 SQIVND (reference sequence). J gave up 3 bases and V 0 bases, and 4 bases lay outside the gene matches. The CDR3 covers 15 residues.

This chain links TRBV7-9 with TRBJ2-2; a possible D gene is TRBD1 (5 bases). The CDR3 is made up of 12 amino acids. Germline V gene sequence: CDR1 SEHNR, CDR2 FQNEAQ (reference sequence). Trimming took off 3 bases at V and 11 bases at J, with 10 bases between the two ends. CDR3 in DNA: TGTGCCAGCAGCTTGCTGGGGCGCGAGCTGTTTTTT. It encodes CASSLLGRELFF.

This rearrangement joins TRBV5-1 to TRBJ2-5; weak D call: TRBD2 (6 bases). The J call may be wrong; the DNA end is better matched by TRBJ2-7. CDR1 is SGHRS, CDR2 YFSETQ, per germline. The CDR3 sequence is 13 residues long. DNA of the CDR3: TGCGCCAGCAGCGCCACGGGGGTAGGCGAGCAGTACTTC. This gives the protein CASSATGVGEQYF.

The chain employs TRBV12-5 and TRBJ2-2, with D uncertain. Trimming stripped 1 base from V and 4 bases from J, with 4 bases between. CDR3 length equals 13 residues. CDR1 is LGHNT, CDR2 FRNRAP, per germline. The CDR3 protein is CASGLALTGELFF. Here the CDR3 DNA reads TGTGCTAGTGGTTTGGCCCTCACCGGGGAGCTGTTTTTT.

The chain links TRBV30 to TRBJ2-4; TRBD1 agrees at 10 bases. The V gene's germline CDR1 is GTSNPN and CDR2 SVGIG (reference sequence). The junction had 6 bases not matched to a gene; V was cut back by 5 bases and J by 5 bases. The CDR3 loop spans 14 amino acids. The DNA for the CDR3 is TGTGCCTGGTCAATTGGGACAGGGGAAAACATTCAGTACTTC. It translates to CAWSIGTGENIQYF.

There are a few counts of this clone. The chain links TRBV5-1 to TRBJ2-7, with TRBD2 matching over 11 bases. V dropped 1 base and J dropped 7; count of bases not matched to a gene: 7. Germline CDR1 reads SGHRS; CDR2 reads YFSETQ. The CDR3 extends over 15 amino acids. Written as DNA, the CDR3 is TGCGCCAGCAGCTTGTTCCTAGCGGGGGGTAGGGAGCAGTACTTC. Protein sequence: CASSLFLAGGREQYF.

The chain combines TRBV5-1 with TRBJ2-7; D might be TRBD1 (5 bases). Germline V gene sequence: CDR1 SGHRS, CDR2 YFSETQ. V lost 0 bases and J lost 4, with 8 bases in between. The CDR3 is made up of 13 amino acids. In nucleotides, the CDR3 is TGCGCCAGCAGCTTGGGAGACAGATACGAGCAGTACTTC. Residues: CASSLGDRYEQYF.

The V gene is TRBV7-8, the J gene TRBJ2-2; perhaps TRBD2 as D (5 bases). The V gene lost 2 bases and the J gene lost 3 bases, with 10 bases spanning the gap. The CDR3 runs to 15 residues. Germline V gene lookup returns CDR1 SGHVS and CDR2 FQNEAQ. The CDR3 region has the DNA TGTGCCAGCAGCTTAAGCCTAGCCTACACCGGGGAGCTGTTTTTT. Translating it yields CASSLSLAYTGELFF.

This chain joins TRBV27 and TRBJ1-4, with 9 bases identical to TRBD1. The CDR3 loop spans 15 amino acids. Germline CDR1 reads MNHEY; CDR2 reads SMNVEV (reference sequence). V lost 4 bases to trimming and J lost 6 bases; unmatched junction nucleotides: 6. CDR3: CASSSYRDRDEKLFF. The CDR3 DNA follows: TGTGCCAGCAGTTCGTACCGGGACAGGGATGAAAAACTGTTTTTT.

The rearrangement joins TRBV11-2 to TRBJ2-7; perhaps TRBD2 as D (6 bases). The CDR3 has 15 residues. Trimming cost V 3 bases and J 0 bases, with 12 bases left between them. Germline CDR1 SGHAT, CDR2 FQNNGV. The CDR3 DNA is TGTGCCAGCAGCTTGACCGGGACTCCCTCCTACGAGCAGTACTTC. Its protein is CASSLTGTPSYEQYF.